Given below is one T cell receptor (beta chain) in context. The specificity of this receptor is unknown. There are no base qualities to consult, and no much larger clone falls within one base. In the same sample, other DNA sequences code for this CDR3. Inclusive of the bounding cysteine and phenylalanine, the CDR3 is 15 residues long. The retained sequence is limited to the CDR3, 45 bases, with the frame set at the first base. V ends up 2 bases short and J 2 bases short, with an unmatched junction base count of 6. The germline V gene (reference sequence) gives CDR1 as MNHNY and CDR2 as SVGAGI. TCRbeta CDR3 regions were amplified from genomic DNA by means of the immunoSEQ Assay, a bias-controlled multiplex PCR. Per the original workflow: Nucleated cell counts per sample were estimated from amplification of reference gene primers within the assay. Sequence reads were collapsed and filtered to measure the absolute abundance of every unique TCRbeta CDR3 rearrangement. For each sample, productive Simpson clonality was calculated as the square root of Simpson's diversity index over productive rearrangements. The clones in this table, taken by TCRdb from immuneACCESS, are in-frame only. Not every clone is retained; where verified, under half of the shortfall comes from an unresolved V gene, and the cause of the rest is unknown. The V and J calls and clone size come from that table; D and trimming were worked out from the DNA. The sample table lists about 400,000 clones, 80% to 90% of them with a count of one. The biggest ten clones account for over 1% of the sample.

The collaborating institutions used their own protocols to collect whole blood in K2EDTA tubes. For TCRbeta analysis, collaborator samples were shipped as frozen whole blood, as isolated PBMCs, or as DNA extracted from either sample type. This entry comes from a study of blood T cell repertoires in COVID-19 (dated by TCRdb to 2020 to 2021). Notes on the research overall: The collaborator samples originated in the United States, Italy and Spain and spanned the acute and convalescent phases of COVID-19. The material from the prospective study consisted of cDNA or gDNA derived from T cells, B-cell-depleted T cells, or PBMCs. Deeply sampled blood TCRbeta repertoires from subjects exposed to, actively infected with, or recovered from COVID-19 were included in the dataset. The repertoires were released in a freely available public database meant as a resource for research on the immune response to SARS-CoV-2. The sample metadata nearly always contained a de-identified subject ID, COVID-19 status, age in years and sex. Where available, HLA class I and class II types were taken from metadata supplied by the sample provider and were not determined by assay-based typing. Samples were obtained from the ongoing ImmuneRACE study (first 160 participants) and from 1,254 subjects provided by 6 global collaborators. What the work shows at the level of the full study, not this receptor alone: The amount of clinical and demographic metadata varied by source and participant and was provided uncurated.

The sequence derives from a man in his forties with acute or convalescent COVID-19. Recombination linked TRBV6-6 to TRBJ2-7; TRBD2 lines up with 7 middle nucleotides. Sequencing was carried out using peripheral blood. The CDR3 is CASSYLRGTTYEQYF. The bases read TGTGCCAGCAGTTACCTGCGGGGGACCACCTACGAGCAGTACTTC.